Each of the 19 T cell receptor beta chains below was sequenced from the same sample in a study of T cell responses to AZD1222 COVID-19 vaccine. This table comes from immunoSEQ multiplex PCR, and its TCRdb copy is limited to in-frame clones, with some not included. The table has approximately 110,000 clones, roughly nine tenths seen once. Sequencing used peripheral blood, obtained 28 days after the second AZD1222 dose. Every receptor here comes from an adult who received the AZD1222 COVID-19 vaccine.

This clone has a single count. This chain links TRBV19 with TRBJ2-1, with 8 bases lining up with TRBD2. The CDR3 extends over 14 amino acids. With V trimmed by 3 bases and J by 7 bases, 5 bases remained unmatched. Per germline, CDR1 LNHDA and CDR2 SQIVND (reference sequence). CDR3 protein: CASSIGLAGNEQFF. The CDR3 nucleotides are TGTGCCAGTAGTATCGGACTAGCAGGGAATGAGCAGTTCTTC.

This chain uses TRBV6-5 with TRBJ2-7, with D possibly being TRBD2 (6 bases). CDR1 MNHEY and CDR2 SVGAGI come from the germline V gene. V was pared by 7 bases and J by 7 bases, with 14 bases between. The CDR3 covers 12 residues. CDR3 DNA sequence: TGTGCCAGCATCAGCGATGGGAGGGAGCAGTACTTC. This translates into CASISDGREQYF.

CDR3: CASSTRGRGNQPQHF. The CDR3 nucleotides are TGTGCCAGTAGTACCCGGGGACGGGGCAATCAGCCCCAGCATTTT. The rearrangement links TRBV19 to TRBJ1-5; weak D call: TRBD1 (5 bases). V lost 4 bases and J lost 2, with 12 bases in between. The CDR3 is 15 amino acids. Per germline, CDR1 LNHDA and CDR2 SQIVND (reference sequence).

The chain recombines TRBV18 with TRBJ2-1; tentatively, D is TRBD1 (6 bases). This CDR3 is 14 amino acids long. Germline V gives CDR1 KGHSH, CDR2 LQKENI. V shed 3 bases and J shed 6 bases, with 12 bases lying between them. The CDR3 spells CASSPGATANEQFF. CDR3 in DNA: TGTGCCAGCTCACCGGGGGCCACGGCCAATGAGCAGTTCTTC.

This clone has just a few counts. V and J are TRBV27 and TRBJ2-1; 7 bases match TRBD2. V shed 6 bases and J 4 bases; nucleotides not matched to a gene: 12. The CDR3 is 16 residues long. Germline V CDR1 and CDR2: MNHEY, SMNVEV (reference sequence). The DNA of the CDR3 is TGTGCCAGCAGGGTTAGTGCGGGAGACTTTTACAATGAGCAGTTCTTC. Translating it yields CASRVSAGDFYNEQFF.

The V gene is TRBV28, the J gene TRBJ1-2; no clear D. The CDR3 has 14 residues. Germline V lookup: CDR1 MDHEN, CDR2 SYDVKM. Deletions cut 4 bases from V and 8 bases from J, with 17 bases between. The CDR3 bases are TGTGCCAGCAGTTCACGACCCATCTCTCGGGGCTACACCTTC. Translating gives CASSSRPISRGYTF.

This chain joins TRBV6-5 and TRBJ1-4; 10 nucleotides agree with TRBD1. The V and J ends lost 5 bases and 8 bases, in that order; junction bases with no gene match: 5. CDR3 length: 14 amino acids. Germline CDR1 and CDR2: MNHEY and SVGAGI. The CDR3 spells CASSPRTGGEKLFF. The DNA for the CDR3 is TGTGCCAGCAGTCCACGGACAGGGGGAGAAAAACTGTTTTTT.

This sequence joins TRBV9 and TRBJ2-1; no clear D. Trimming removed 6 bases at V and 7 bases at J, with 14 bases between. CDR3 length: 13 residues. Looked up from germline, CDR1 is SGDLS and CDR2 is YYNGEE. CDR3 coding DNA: TGTGCCAGCAAACGGAACAGTGGAAATGAGCAGTTCTTC. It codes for CASKRNSGNEQFF.

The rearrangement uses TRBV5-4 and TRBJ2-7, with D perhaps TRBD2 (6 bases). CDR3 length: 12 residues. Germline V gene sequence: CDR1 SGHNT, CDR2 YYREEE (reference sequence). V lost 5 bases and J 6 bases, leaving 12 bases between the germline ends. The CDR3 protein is CASRILGGEQYF. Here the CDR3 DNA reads TGTGCCAGCAGGATCCTGGGAGGCGAGCAGTACTTC. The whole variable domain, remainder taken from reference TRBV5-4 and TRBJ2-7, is ETGVTQSPTHLIKTRGQQVTLRCSSQSGHNTVSWYQQALGQGPQFIFQYYREEENGRGNFPPRFSGLQFPNYSSELNVNALELDDSALYLCASRILGGEQYFGPGTRLTVT.

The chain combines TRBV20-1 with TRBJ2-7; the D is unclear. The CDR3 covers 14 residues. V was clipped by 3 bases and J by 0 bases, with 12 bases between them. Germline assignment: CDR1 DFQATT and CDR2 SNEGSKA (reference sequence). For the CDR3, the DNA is TGCAGTGCTAGTAAGGGTCTTAGCTCCTACGAGCAGTACTTC. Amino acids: CSASKGLSSYEQYF.

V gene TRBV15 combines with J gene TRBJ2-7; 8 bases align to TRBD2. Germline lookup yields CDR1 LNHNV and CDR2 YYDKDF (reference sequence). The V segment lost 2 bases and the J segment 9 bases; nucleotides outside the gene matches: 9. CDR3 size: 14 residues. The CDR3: CATSRSGSFGLQYF. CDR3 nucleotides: TGTGCCACCAGCAGAAGCGGGAGTTTCGGTTTGCAGTACTTC.

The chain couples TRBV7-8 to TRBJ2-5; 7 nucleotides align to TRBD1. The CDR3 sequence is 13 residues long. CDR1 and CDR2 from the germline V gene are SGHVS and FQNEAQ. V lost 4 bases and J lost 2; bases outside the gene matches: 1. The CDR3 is CASSSDRQETQYF. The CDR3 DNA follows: TGTGCCAGCAGCTCGGACAGGCAAGAGACCCAGTACTTC. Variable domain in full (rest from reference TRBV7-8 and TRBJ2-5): GAGVSQSPRYKVAKRGQDVALRCDPISGHVSLFWYQQALGQGPEFLTYFQNEAQLDKSGLPSDRFFAERPEGSVSTLKIQRTQQEDSAVYLCASSSDRQETQYFGPGTRLLVL.

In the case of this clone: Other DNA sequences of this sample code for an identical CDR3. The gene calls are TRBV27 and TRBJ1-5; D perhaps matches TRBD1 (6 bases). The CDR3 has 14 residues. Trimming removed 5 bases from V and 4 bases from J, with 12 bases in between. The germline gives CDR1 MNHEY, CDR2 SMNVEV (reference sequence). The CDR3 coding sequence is TGTGCCAGCAGTAGGCAAGGGGGAAATCAGCCCCAGCATTTT. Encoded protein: CASSRQGGNQPQHF.

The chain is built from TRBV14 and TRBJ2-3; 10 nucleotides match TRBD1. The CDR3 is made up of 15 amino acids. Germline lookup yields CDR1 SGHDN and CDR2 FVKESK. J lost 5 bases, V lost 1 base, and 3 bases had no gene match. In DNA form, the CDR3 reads TGTGCCAGCAGCCAAGGGACAGGGGGGCTAGATACGCAGTATTTT. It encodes CASSQGTGGLDTQYF. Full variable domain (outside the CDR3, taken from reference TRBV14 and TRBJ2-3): EAGVTQFPSHSVIEKGQTVTLRCDPISGHDNLYWYRRVMGKEIKFLLHFVKESKQDESGMPNNRFLAERTGGTYSTLKVQPAELEDSGVYFCASSQGTGGLDTQYFGPGTRLTVL.

CDR3 amino acids: CASSRTGDEQYF. The DNA of the CDR3 is TGTGCCAGCTCCCGGACAGGGGACGAGCAGTACTTC. The rearrangement links TRBV18 to TRBJ2-7; 9 bases match TRBD1. Germline lookup yields CDR1 KGHSH and CDR2 LQKENI. V was clipped by 6 bases and J by 5 bases; unmatched bases: 2. The CDR3 runs 12 residues.

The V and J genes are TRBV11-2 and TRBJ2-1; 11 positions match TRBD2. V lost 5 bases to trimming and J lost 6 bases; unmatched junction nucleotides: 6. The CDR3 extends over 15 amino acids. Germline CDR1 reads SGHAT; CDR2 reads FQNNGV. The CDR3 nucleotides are TGTGCCAGCAGCCCTACTAGCGGGAGTCGCAATGAGCAGTTCTTC. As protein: CASSPTSGSRNEQFF. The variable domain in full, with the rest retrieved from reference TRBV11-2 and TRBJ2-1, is EAGVAQSPRYKIIEKRQSVAFWCNPISGHATLYWYQQILGQGPKLLIQFQNNGVVDDSQLPKDRFSAERLKGVDSTLKIQPAKLEDSAVYLCASSPTSGSRNEQFFGPGTRLTVL.

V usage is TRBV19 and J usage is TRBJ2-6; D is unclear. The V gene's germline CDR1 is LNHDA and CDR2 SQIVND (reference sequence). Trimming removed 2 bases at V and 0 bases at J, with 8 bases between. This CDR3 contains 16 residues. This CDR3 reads CASSILDNSGANVLTF. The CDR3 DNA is TGTGCCAGTAGTATACTAGACAACTCTGGGGCCAACGTCCTGACTTTC. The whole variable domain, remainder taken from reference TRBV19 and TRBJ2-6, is DGGITQSPKYLFRKEGQNVTLSCEQNLNHDAMYWYRQDPGQGLRLIYYSQIVNDFQKGDIAEGYSVSREKKESFPLTVTSAQKNPTAFYLCASSILDNSGANVLTFGAGSRLTVL.

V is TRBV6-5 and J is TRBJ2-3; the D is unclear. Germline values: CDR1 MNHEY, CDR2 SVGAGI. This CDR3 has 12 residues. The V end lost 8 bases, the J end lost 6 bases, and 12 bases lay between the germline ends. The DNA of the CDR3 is TGTGCCAGCCCCACGAATACGGATACGCAGTATTTT. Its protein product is CASPTNTDTQYF.

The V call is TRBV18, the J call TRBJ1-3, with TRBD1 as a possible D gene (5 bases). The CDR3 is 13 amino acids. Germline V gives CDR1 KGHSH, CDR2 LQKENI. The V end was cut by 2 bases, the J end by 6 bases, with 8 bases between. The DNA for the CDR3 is TGTGCCAGCTCACCAGGGGCTGAAAACACCATATATTTT. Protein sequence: CASSPGAENTIYF.